Each of the 32 T cell receptor beta chains below was sequenced from the same sample in a study of T cells in localized non-small cell lung cancer. Sequencing was performed with immunoSEQ multiplex PCR; in TCRdb, only in-frame clones are kept and a portion is missing. The sample has tens of thousands of clones, 91% seen once. The material sequenced was PBMCs, taken before any cancer treatment. The receptors were sampled from a woman aged 35 to 70 with stage II lung adenocarcinoma.

The chain combines TRBV19 with TRBJ2-2, with TRBD2 as a possible D gene (5 bases). The CDR3 runs to 15 residues. CDR1 is LNHDA, CDR2 SQIVND, per germline (reference sequence). The V end lost 1 base, the J end lost 6 bases, and 12 bases lay between the germline ends. The CDR3 coding sequence is TGTGCCAGTAGTATAGCCGAGAGGGATGCCGGGGAGCTGTTTTTT. Its protein product is CASSIAERDAGELFF.

The V call is TRBV6-6, the J call TRBJ2-7, with D uncertain. Per the germline V gene, CDR1 is MNHNY and CDR2 is SVGAGI (reference sequence). The CDR3 runs to 16 residues. V dropped 2 bases and J dropped 2 bases, with 16 bases sitting between them. The CDR3 spells CASSYEARSATYEQYF. DNA of the CDR3: TGTGCCAGCAGTTACGAGGCGAGGAGCGCTACCTACGAGCAGTACTTC.

This chain uses TRBV6-5 with TRBJ2-5, with TRBD2 as a possible D gene (5 bases). The V gene lost 8 bases and the J gene lost 4 bases, with 14 bases spanning the gap. The length of the CDR3 is 13 residues. CDR1 is MNHEY and CDR2 is SVGAGI in the germline V gene. CDR3 loop: CASRWSRGETQYF. DNA of the CDR3: TGTGCCAGCCGCTGGTCTCGGGGAGAGACCCAGTACTTC.

V is TRBV28 and J is TRBJ2-7; TRBD1 is a possible D gene (5 bases). The CDR3 totals 15 residues. Germline assignment: CDR1 MDHEN and CDR2 SYDVKM. V lost 5 bases and J lost 6, with 20 bases in between. The CDR3 DNA follows: TGTGCCAGCAGTAGGGCCACAGGTAAAGCGACCGAGCAGTACTTC. Translated: CASSRATGKATEQYF.

This chain connects TRBV15 to TRBJ1-2; no reliable D call. V was clipped by 1 base and J by 4 bases, with 13 bases between them. Germline V gene lookup returns CDR1 LNHNV and CDR2 YYDKDF (reference sequence). The CDR3 is 15 amino acids. The CDR3 is CATSRAPREFYGYTF. The CDR3 DNA follows: TGTGCCACCAGCAGAGCTCCGAGGGAGTTCTATGGCTACACCTTC.

This clone was found a few times. The chain couples TRBV4-1 to TRBJ1-1; D remains unclear. The CDR3 totals 16 residues. V was pared by 1 base and J by 0 bases, with 12 bases between. Germline CDR1 and CDR2: MGHRA and YSYEKL. The CDR3 DNA reads as TGCGCCAGCAGCCAAGTTACCGGGGTATTGAACACTGAAGCTTTCTTT. Translation gives CASSQVTGVLNTEAFF.

This chain connects TRBV5-5 to TRBJ1-2; D is unresolved. The CDR3 totals 15 residues. In germline, CDR1 is SGHKS, CDR2 YYEKEE (reference sequence). V was trimmed by 1 base and J by 0 bases, leaving 10 bases between them. The CDR3 DNA reads TGTGCCAGCAGCTTGAGGCCCTCCCCTAACTATGGCTACACCTTC. This sequence encodes CASSLRPSPNYGYTF.

This chain connects TRBV6-6 to TRBJ2-7; possibly TRBD1 for D (6 bases). CDR1 is MNHNY, CDR2 SVGAGI, per germline (reference sequence). The CDR3 totals 15 residues. Between the trimmed V and J ends, which lost 6 bases and 0 bases, there was a span of 15 bases. The CDR3: CASSNSGHLSYEQYF. CDR3 nucleotides: TGTGCCAGCAGCAATTCGGGACACCTCTCCTACGAGCAGTACTTC.

The genes are TRBV25-1 and TRBJ1-1; D perhaps matches TRBD1 (5 bases). The length of the CDR3 is 14 residues. Trimming cost V 7 bases and J 0 bases, with 12 bases left between them. The germline V gene encodes CDR1 MGHDK and CDR2 SYGVNS. Here the CDR3 DNA reads TGTGCCAGCAACAAAGGGGACTTGAACACTGAAGCTTTCTTT. Protein sequence: CASNKGDLNTEAFF.

The chain's CDR3 is CASSLETLGHEQYF. As DNA, the CDR3 is TGTGCCAGCAGCTTAGAAACCCTGGGCCACGAGCAGTACTTC. The rearrangement links TRBV7-2 to TRBJ2-7; D is unclear. Trimming took 1 base from V and 5 from J, leaving 12 bases between them. CDR3 length: 14 amino acids. Germline V lookup: CDR1 SGHTA, CDR2 FQGNSA.

V and J are TRBV23-1 and TRBJ1-1, with TRBD1 matching over 11 bases. TRBV23-1 is an ORF, and what it does is uncertain. V shed 4 bases, J shed 7 bases, and the junction held 14 bases outside the gene matches. The CDR3 is 17 amino acids. CDR3 residues: CASSRLIQGQGANEAFF. Here the CDR3 DNA reads TGCGCCAGCAGTCGACTAATCCAAGGACAGGGGGCAAATGAAGCTTTCTTT.

This sequence joins TRBV18 and TRBJ1-1, with D possibly TRBD1 on 5 matching bases. The CDR3 has 15 amino acids. Germline-derived CDR1 and CDR2 are KGHSH and LQKENI. Trimming removed 3 bases from V and 5 bases from J, with 16 bases in between. DNA of the CDR3: TGTGCCAGCTCACCCGGTCGGGGGGTTGAAACTGAAGCTTTCTTT. This codes for CASSPGRGVETEAFF.

The chain recombines TRBV27 with TRBJ2-1; no firm D call. The CDR3 sequence is 13 residues long. Germline CDR1 reads MNHEY; CDR2 reads SMNVEV (reference sequence). The germline V and J ends were trimmed by 7 bases and 0 bases, with 7 bases remaining between them. DNA of the CDR3: TGTGCCAGCACTCGGAGCTCCTACAATGAGCAGTTCTTC. Translation: CASTRSSYNEQFF.

This clone has only one observation. The V call is TRBV5-1, the J call TRBJ2-7; 7 bases line up with TRBD1. The CDR3 contains 15 residues. Losses at the gene ends were 0 bases for V and 2 bases for J; bases not matched to a gene: 5. Germline loops: CDR1 SGHRS, CDR2 YFSETQ. The CDR3 DNA reads as TGCGCCAGCAGCTTGGCTGGACAGGAAACCTACGAGCAGTACTTC. It specifies CASSLAGQETYEQYF.

The rearrangement joins TRBV6-5 to TRBJ1-3; D is undetermined. Trimming shortened V by 0 bases and J by 0 bases, and 6 bases separated the two germline ends. The CDR3 contains 15 residues. CDR1 is MNHEY and CDR2 is SVGAGI in the germline V gene. CDR3 nucleotides: TGTGCCAGCAGTTACTCGACGGACTCTGGAAACACCATATATTTT. Its translation is CASSYSTDSGNTIYF.

This rearrangement joins TRBV6-6 to TRBJ2-5; maybe TRBD2 (7 bases). The CDR3 runs to 13 residues. The germline V and J ends were trimmed by 8 bases and 5 bases, with 15 bases remaining between them. Germline CDR1 reads MNHNY; CDR2 reads SVGAGI (reference sequence). The CDR3: CASSGRGGETQYF. The CDR3 region has the DNA TGTGCCAGCTCTGGCAGGGGAGGGGAGACCCAGTACTTC.

This clone is labeled as medium-sized. The chain is built from TRBV28 and TRBJ2-4, with 10 bases identical to TRBD1. The CDR3 is 15 amino acids. Losses at the gene ends were 1 base for V and 5 bases for J; bases not matched to a gene: 2. Germline V CDR1 and CDR2: MDHEN, SYDVKM. The CDR3 sequence is CASSLYDRGQNIQYF. The CDR3 coding sequence is TGTGCCAGCAGTTTATACGACAGGGGGCAAAACATTCAGTACTTC.

The chain uses TRBV27 and TRBJ1-6; perhaps TRBD1 as D (6 bases). Looked up from germline, CDR1 is MNHEY and CDR2 is SMNVEV (reference sequence). This CDR3 has 15 amino acids. Trimming removed 6 bases from V and 4 bases from J, with 13 bases in between. The CDR3 bases are TGTGCCAGCAGCCTACAGACAGGATATAATTCACCCCTCCACTTT. This encodes CASSLQTGYNSPLHF.

The rearrangement links TRBV7-9 to TRBJ2-1; a weak D match, TRBD2 (6 bases). V was shortened by 5 bases and J by 0 bases, with 11 bases between the two germline ends. CDR3 length: 15 residues. Germline V CDR1 and CDR2: SEHNR, FQNEAQ (reference sequence). As DNA, the CDR3 is TGTGCCAGCAGCACCCGCGGGATCTCCTACAATGAGCAGTTCTTC. Protein sequence: CASSTRGISYNEQFF. The variable domain in full, completed from reference TRBV7-9 and TRBJ2-1, reads DTGVSQNPRHKITKRGQNVTFRCDPISEHNRLYWYRQTLGQGPEFLTYFQNEAQLEKSRLLSDRFSAERPKGSFSTLEIQRTEQGDSAMYLCASSTRGISYNEQFFGPGTRLTVL.

CDR3 in DNA: TGCGCCAGCAGTCGACAGGAGGGAGAGACCCAGTACTTC. Its protein is CASSRQEGETQYF. This rearrangement joins TRBV5-1 to TRBJ2-5; D is possibly TRBD1 or TRBD2 (6 bases each). Germline lookup yields CDR1 SGHRS and CDR2 YFSETQ. The CDR3 extends over 13 amino acids. Trimming shortened V by 5 bases and J by 4 bases, and 12 bases separated the two germline ends.

The chain combines TRBV7-2 with TRBJ1-1; D ambiguous. There are 14 residues in the CDR3. Germline assignment: CDR1 SGHTA and CDR2 FQGNSA. Trimming pared 5 bases from V and 5 bases from J, leaving 15 bases between. This chain's CDR3 is CASSPHGVRTEAFF. As DNA, the CDR3 is TGTGCCAGCAGCCCGCACGGGGTCCGTACTGAAGCTTTCTTT. Based on the CDR3 plus reference TRBV7-2 and TRBJ1-1, the full variable domain is GAGVSQSPSNKVTEKGKDVELRCDPISGHTALYWYRQSLGQGLEFLIYFQGNSAPDKSGLPSDRFSAERTGGSVSTLTIQRTQQEDSAVYLCASSPHGVRTEAFFGQGTRLTVV.

The chain uses TRBV2 and TRBJ1-6, with D possibly matching TRBD1 (5 bases). CDR1 and CDR2 from the germline V gene are SNHLY and FYNNEI. This CDR3 comprises 18 residues. V lost 7 bases and J 8 bases, leaving 27 bases between the germline ends. Here the CDR3 DNA reads TGTGCCAGCACTGGTTTGAGAACCGGGACCAATTGGGATTCACCCCTCCACTTT. It codes for CASTGLRTGTNWDSPLHF.

V is TRBV28 and J is TRBJ1-2; possibly TRBD1 for D (6 bases). The length of the CDR3 is 14 residues. Germline V gene data show CDR1 as MDHEN and CDR2 as SYDVKM. V lost 5 bases and J 2 bases, leaving 12 bases between the germline ends. The chain's CDR3 is CASSPRQENYGYTF. The CDR3 DNA reads TGTGCCAGCAGTCCCAGACAGGAAAACTATGGCTACACCTTC.

The V call is TRBV9, the J call TRBJ2-2; 9 bases are shared with TRBD1. Germline trimming cut 0 bases from V and 8 bases from J; bases unmatched to any gene: 11. This CDR3 comprises 17 residues. Germline loops: CDR1 SGDLS, CDR2 YYNGEE. The CDR3 reads CASSVATPDRGKGELFF. As DNA, the CDR3 is TGTGCCAGCAGCGTAGCTACCCCCGACAGGGGGAAGGGGGAGCTGTTTTTT. Full variable domain (rest looked up from reference TRBV9 and TRBJ2-2): DSGVTQTPKHLITATGQRVTLRCSPRSGDLSVYWYQQSLDQGLQFLIQYYNGEERAKGNILERFSAQQFPDLHSELNLSSLELGDSALYFCASSVATPDRGKGELFFGEGSRLTVL.

This clone was picked up one time. The V gene is TRBV5-1, the J gene TRBJ2-7; 7 nucleotides align to TRBD2. CDR3 length equals 15 residues. The junction had 6 bases not matched to a gene; V was cut back by 1 base and J by 2 bases. Germline V gene lookup returns CDR1 SGHRS and CDR2 YFSETQ. For the CDR3, the DNA is TGCGCCAGCAGCTTGAACAGCGGGGCAGCCTACGAGCAGTACTTC. This encodes CASSLNSGAAYEQYF.

The chain links TRBV2 to TRBJ2-1; D uncertain. Germline loops: CDR1 SNHLY, CDR2 FYNNEI. V was pared by 7 bases and J by 2 bases, with 12 bases between. The length of the CDR3 is 14 residues. CDR3 nucleotide sequence: TGTGCCAGCAAAGTAGCTCCTACCTACAATGAGCAGTTCTTC. This codes for CASKVAPTYNEQFF.

In its sample, this clone was seen a few times. The chain has TRBV2 and TRBJ1-2, with 7 bases matching TRBD1. From germline, CDR1 is SNHLY and CDR2 FYNNEI. The CDR3 totals 12 residues. The V gene end was trimmed by 6 bases and the J gene end by 8 bases; junction bases not matched to a gene: 6. The CDR3 DNA reads TGTGCCAGCAGCTCTACAGGGGAAGGCTACACCTTC. As protein: CASSSTGEGYTF.

This clone appeared once. The rearrangement links TRBV10-3 to TRBJ1-2, with D perhaps matching TRBD1 (6 bases). Germline V gene data show CDR1 as ENHRY and CDR2 as SYGVKD. V lost 2 bases and J 0 bases, leaving 10 bases between the germline ends. The CDR3 has 15 amino acids. The CDR3 DNA is TGTGCCATCAGTGAGCGGACAGTCCCTAACTATGGCTACACCTTC. This codes for CAISERTVPNYGYTF.

The rearrangement uses TRBV5-1 and TRBJ1-4; TRBD1 aligns across 8 bases. The V and J ends lost 1 base and 4 bases, in that order; junction bases with no gene match: 3. This CDR3 has 15 amino acids. Germline V CDR1 and CDR2: SGHRS, YFSETQ. The CDR3 coding sequence is TGCGCCAGCAGCTTGAGGACAGGGTATAATGAAAAACTGTTTTTT. Translated, it gives CASSLRTGYNEKLFF.

The chain joins TRBV9 to TRBJ2-6; either TRBD1 or TRBD2 may supply D (7 bases each). V dropped 5 bases and J dropped 2 bases, with 17 bases sitting between them. There are 17 residues in the CDR3. Germline lookup yields CDR1 SGDLS and CDR2 YYNGEE. The CDR3 loop is CASSLSPGGAGANVLTF. For the CDR3, the DNA is TGTGCCAGCAGTCTTTCTCCAGGGGGGGCTGGGGCCAACGTCCTGACTTTC. Full variable domain (missing parts from reference TRBV9 and TRBJ2-6): DSGVTQTPKHLITATGQRVTLRCSPRSGDLSVYWYQQSLDQGLQFLIQYYNGEERAKGNILERFSAQQFPDLHSELNLSSLELGDSALYFCASSLSPGGAGANVLTFGAGSRLTVL.

V is TRBV5-1 and J is TRBJ2-2, with unresolved D. CDR3 length equals 14 residues. CDR1 and CDR2 (germline): SGHRS, YFSETQ. The V end was cut by 4 bases, the J end by 1 base, with 8 bases between. The DNA for the CDR3 is TGCGCCAGCAGCCCCCTTGAGAACACCGGGGAGCTGTTTTTT. Its translation is CASSPLENTGELFF. The entire variable domain, with the rest obtained from reference TRBV5-1 and TRBJ2-2, is as follows: KAGVTQTPRYLIKTRGQQVTLSCSPISGHRSVSWYQQTPGQGLQFLFEYFSETQRNKGNFPGRFSGRQFSNSRSEMNVSTLELGDSALYLCASSPLENTGELFFGEGSRLTVL.

This clone was detected only a few times. The gene calls are TRBV28 and TRBJ2-3, with D hard to call. The CDR3 contains 12 residues. V was clipped by 1 base and J by 5 bases, with 4 bases between them. CDR1 is MDHEN, CDR2 SYDVKM, per germline. The CDR3 protein is CASSLSRDTQYF. CDR3 in DNA: TGTGCCAGCAGTTTATCCCGAGATACGCAGTATTTT.